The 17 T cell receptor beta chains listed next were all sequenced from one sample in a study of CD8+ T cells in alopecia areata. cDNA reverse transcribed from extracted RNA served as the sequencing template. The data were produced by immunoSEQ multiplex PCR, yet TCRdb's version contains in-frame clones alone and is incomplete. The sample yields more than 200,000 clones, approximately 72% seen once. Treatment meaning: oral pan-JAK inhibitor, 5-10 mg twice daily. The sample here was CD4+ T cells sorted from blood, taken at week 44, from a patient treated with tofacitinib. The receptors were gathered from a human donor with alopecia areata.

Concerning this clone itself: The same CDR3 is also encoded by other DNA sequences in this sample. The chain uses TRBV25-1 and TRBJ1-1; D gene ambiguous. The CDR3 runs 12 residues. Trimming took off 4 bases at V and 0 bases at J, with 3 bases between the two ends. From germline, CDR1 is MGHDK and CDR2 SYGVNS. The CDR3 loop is CASSGLNTEAFF. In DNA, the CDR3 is TGTGCCAGCAGTGGGTTGAACACTGAAGCTTTCTTT.

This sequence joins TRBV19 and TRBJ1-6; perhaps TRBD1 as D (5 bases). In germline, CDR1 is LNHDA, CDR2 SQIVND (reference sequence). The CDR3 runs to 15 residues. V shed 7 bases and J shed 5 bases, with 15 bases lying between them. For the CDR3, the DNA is TGTGCCAGTACACCCCAGGGCTTGAATAATTCACCCCTCCACTTT. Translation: CASTPQGLNNSPLHF.

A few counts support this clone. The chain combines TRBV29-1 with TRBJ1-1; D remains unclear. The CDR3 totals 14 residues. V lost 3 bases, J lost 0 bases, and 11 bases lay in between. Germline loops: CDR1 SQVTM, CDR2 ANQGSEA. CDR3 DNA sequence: TGCAGCGTTGATAAGGGCAGTTTGAACACTGAAGCTTTCTTT. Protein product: CSVDKGSLNTEAFF.

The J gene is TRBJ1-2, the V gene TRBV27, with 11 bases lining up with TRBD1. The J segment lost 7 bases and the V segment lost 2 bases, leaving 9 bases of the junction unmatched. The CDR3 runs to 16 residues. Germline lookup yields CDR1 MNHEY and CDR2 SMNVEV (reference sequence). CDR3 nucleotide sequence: TGTGCCAGCAGTTTAGATGCTGGACAGGGGGCGTCTGGCTACACCTTC. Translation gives CASSLDAGQGASGYTF.

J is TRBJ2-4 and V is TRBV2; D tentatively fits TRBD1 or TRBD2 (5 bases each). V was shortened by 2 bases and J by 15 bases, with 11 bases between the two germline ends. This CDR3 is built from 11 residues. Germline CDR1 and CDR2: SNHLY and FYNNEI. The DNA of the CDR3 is TGTGCCAGCAGTGAATATGGGGGTGTGTACTTC. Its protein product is CASSEYGGVYF.

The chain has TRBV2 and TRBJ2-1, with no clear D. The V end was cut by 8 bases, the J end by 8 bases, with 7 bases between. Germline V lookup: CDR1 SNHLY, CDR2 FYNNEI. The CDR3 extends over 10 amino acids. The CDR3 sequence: CASLWYEQFF. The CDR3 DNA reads TGTGCCAGCCTGTGGTATGAGCAGTTCTTC.

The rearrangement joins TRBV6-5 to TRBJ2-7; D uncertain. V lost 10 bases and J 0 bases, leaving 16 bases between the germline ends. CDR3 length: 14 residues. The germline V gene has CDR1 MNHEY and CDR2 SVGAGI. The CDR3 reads CATSRVSPSYEQYF. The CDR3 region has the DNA TGTGCCACATCCAGAGTATCCCCCTCCTACGAGCAGTACTTC.

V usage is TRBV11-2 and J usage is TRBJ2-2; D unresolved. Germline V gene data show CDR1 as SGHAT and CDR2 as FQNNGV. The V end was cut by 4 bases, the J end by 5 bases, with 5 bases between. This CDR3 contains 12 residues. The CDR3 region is CASSSETGELFF. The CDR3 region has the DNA TGTGCCAGCAGCTCTGAGACCGGGGAGCTGTTTTTT.

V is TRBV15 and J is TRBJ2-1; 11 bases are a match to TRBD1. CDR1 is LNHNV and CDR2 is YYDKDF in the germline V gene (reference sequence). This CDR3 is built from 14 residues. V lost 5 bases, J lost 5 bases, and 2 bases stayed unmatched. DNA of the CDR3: TGTGCCACCAGCCGGGACAGGGGGAACAATGAGCAGTTCTTC. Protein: CATSRDRGNNEQFF.

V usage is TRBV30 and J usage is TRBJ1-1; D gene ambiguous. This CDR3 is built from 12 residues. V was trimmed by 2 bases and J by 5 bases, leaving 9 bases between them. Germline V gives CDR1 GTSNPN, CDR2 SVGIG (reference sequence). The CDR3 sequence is CAWSPRETEAFF. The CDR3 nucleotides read TGTGCCTGGAGTCCGCGGGAAACTGAAGCTTTCTTT.

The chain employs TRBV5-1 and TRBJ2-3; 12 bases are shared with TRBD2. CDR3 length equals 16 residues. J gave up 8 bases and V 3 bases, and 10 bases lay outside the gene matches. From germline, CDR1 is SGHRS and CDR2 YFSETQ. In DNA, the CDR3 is TGCGCCAGCAGCTCCGGGACTAGCGGGTCCGTGGGTACGCAGTATTTT. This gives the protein CASSSGTSGSVGTQYF.

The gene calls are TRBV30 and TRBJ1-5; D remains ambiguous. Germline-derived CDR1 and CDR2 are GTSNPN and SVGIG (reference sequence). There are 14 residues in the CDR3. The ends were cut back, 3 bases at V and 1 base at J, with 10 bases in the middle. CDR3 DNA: TGTGCCTGGAGAGAAAGGAAGAGCAATCAGCCCCAGCATTTT. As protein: CAWRERKSNQPQHF.

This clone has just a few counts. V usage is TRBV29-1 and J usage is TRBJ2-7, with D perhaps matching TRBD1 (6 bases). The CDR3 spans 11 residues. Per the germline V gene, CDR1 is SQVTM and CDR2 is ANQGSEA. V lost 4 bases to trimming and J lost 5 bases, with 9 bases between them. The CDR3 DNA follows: TGCAGCGTTGCAGGGGTCCACGAGCAGTACTTC. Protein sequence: CSVAGVHEQYF.

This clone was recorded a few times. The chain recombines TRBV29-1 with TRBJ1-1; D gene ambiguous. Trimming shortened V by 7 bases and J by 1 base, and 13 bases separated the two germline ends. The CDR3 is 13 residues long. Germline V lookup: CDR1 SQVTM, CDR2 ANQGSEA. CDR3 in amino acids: CSGLKHQNTEAFF. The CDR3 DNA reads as TGCAGCGGTCTAAAACACCAGAACACTGAAGCTTTCTTT.

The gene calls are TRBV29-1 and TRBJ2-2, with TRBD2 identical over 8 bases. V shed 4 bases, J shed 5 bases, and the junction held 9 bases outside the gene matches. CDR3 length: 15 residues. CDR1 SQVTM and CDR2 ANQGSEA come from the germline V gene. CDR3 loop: CSVGSGGIGTGELFF. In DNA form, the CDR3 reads TGCAGCGTTGGGAGCGGGGGCATTGGTACCGGGGAGCTGTTTTTT.

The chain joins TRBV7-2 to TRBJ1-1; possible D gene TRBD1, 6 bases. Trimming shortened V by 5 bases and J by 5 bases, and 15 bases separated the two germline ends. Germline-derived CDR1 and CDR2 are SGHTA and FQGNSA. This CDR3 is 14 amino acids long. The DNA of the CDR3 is TGTGCCAGCAGCGAACACAGGGTAGGGACTGAAGCTTTCTTT. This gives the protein CASSEHRVGTEAFF.

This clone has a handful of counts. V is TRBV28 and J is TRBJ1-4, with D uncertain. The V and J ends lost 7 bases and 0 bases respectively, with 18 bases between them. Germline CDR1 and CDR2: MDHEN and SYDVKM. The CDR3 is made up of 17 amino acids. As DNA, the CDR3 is TGTGCCAGCACGAACCCCCGGGCTTTCTCAACTAATGAAAAACTGTTTTTT. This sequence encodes CASTNPRAFSTNEKLFF.